What follows are 29 T cell receptor beta chains derived from one specimen sequenced in a study of spatial heterogeneity in lung cancer. TCRdb used MiXCR to reprocess the 5' RACE reads, holding one entry per CDR3 protein. Among over 45,000 distinct CDR3 sequences listed, less than 5.5% were seen once. The sample's time point: sample taken at primary tumor resection. The sample was PBMCs, taken at surgery. These receptor sequences come from a male donor with early-stage non-small cell lung cancer.

This clonotype was seen repeatedly, ten times or more. The chain recombines TRBV7-6 with TRBJ1-5; tentatively, D is TRBD1 (6 bases). The V end lost 5 bases, the J end lost 1 base, and 9 bases lay between the germline ends. CDR3 length: 14 amino acids. In germline, CDR1 is SGHVS, CDR2 FNYEAQ. DNA for the CDR3: TGTGCCAGCAGCAACCAGGGGAGCAATCAGCCCCAGCATTTT. Translating it yields CASSNQGSNQPQHF.

This clonotype was seen repeatedly, ten times or more. The gene calls are TRBV3-1 and TRBJ2-7; 8 positions agree with TRBD1. The CDR3 is 14 residues long. Germline values: CDR1 LGHDT, CDR2 YNNKEL (reference sequence). V trimming: 2 bases; J trimming: 6 bases; junction bases outside the gene matches: 6. DNA of the CDR3: TGTGCCAGCAGCCAACAGGGGGCCGTGCGCGAGCAGTACTTC. Protein product: CASSQQGAVREQYF.

The J gene is TRBJ2-6, the V gene TRBV5-1, with D hard to call. The V gene lost 0 bases and the J gene lost 4 bases, with 14 bases spanning the gap. In germline, CDR1 is SGHRS, CDR2 YFSETQ. This CDR3 region has 17 residues. CDR3 in DNA: TGCGCCAGCAGCTTGGGAGACGGACCTAAGGGGGCCAACGTCCTGACTTTC. It translates to CASSLGDGPKGANVLTF. The whole variable domain, filled in from reference TRBV5-1 and TRBJ2-6, reads KAGVTQTPRYLIKTRGQQVTLSCSPISGHRSVSWYQQTPGQGLQFLFEYFSETQRNKGNFPGRFSGRQFSNSRSEMNVSTLELGDSALYLCASSLGDGPKGANVLTFGAGSRLTVL.

This clonotype has a count of ten or more. The V call is TRBV7-2, the J call TRBJ2-3; perhaps D is TRBD1 or TRBD2 (5 bases each). CDR3 length: 15 residues. Trimming pared 5 bases from V and 0 bases from J, leaving 12 bases between. Germline assignment: CDR1 SGHTA and CDR2 FQGNSA. The CDR3 spells CASSITRDSTDTQYF. The CDR3 DNA is TGTGCCAGCAGCATAACCAGGGACAGCACAGATACGCAGTATTTT. The full variable domain, completed using reference TRBV7-2 and TRBJ2-3, is GAGVSQSPSNKVTEKGKDVELRCDPISGHTALYWYRQSLGQGLEFLIYFQGNSAPDKSGLPSDRFSAERTGGSVSTLTIQRTQQEDSAVYLCASSITRDSTDTQYFGPGTRLTVL.

The sample holds a few counts of this clonotype. The chain couples TRBV6-2 or TRBV6-3 to TRBJ2-6; D possibly corresponds to TRBD2 (5 bases). V shed 10 bases and J shed 3 bases, with 10 bases lying between them. The CDR3 has 13 amino acids. Germline V gene sequence: CDR1 MNHEY, CDR2 SVGEGT. The CDR3 coding sequence is TGTGCCACCCGCCGGGGTGGGGCCAACGTCCTGACTTTC. It translates to CATRRGGANVLTF.

This clonotype was recorded at least ten times. The chain links TRBV7-2 to TRBJ2-7, with a possible D match to TRBD1 (6 bases). The CDR3 sequence is 13 residues long. Germline CDR1 is SGHTA and CDR2 is FQGNSA. Trimming took off 8 bases at V and 2 bases at J, with 13 bases between the two ends. The chain's CDR3 is CASSRTAAYEQYF. CDR3 DNA sequence: TGTGCCAGCTCCCGGACAGCAGCCTACGAGCAGTACTTC. Filled out from reference TRBV7-2 and TRBJ2-7, the complete variable domain reads GAGVSQSPSNKVTEKGKDVELRCDPISGHTALYWYRQSLGQGLEFLIYFQGNSAPDKSGLPSDRFSAERTGGSVSTLTIQRTQQEDSAVYLCASSRTAAYEQYFGPGTRLTVT.

Many counts were recorded for this clonotype. V usage is TRBV28 and J usage is TRBJ1-3; D is possibly TRBD1 (5 bases). Germline V gene lookup returns CDR1 MDHEN and CDR2 SYDVKM. Between the trimmed V and J ends, which lost 2 bases and 2 bases, there was a span of 7 bases. The CDR3 spans 14 residues. CDR3 protein: CASSLGGAGNTIYF. For the CDR3, the DNA is TGTGCCAGCAGTTTAGGGGGGGCTGGAAACACCATATATTTT.

There are many counts of this clonotype. The chain joins TRBV29-1 to TRBJ1-4, with D unresolved. The CDR3 spans 11 residues. Deletions cut 7 bases from V and 7 bases from J, with 10 bases between. Germline V gene sequence: CDR1 SQVTM, CDR2 ANQGSEA. The CDR3 protein is CSGNYGEKLFF. In nucleotides, the CDR3 is TGCAGCGGAAACTATGGTGAAAAACTGTTTTTT.

This clonotype has a count of ten or more. The chain combines TRBV11-2 with TRBJ2-1; no reliable D call. The germline V and J ends were trimmed by 1 base and 0 bases, with 10 bases remaining between them. Germline loops: CDR1 SGHAT, CDR2 FQNNGV. The CDR3 has 16 amino acids. In nucleotides, the CDR3 is TGTGCCAGCAGCTTAGTCTACAGAAGCTCCTACAATGAGCAGTTCTTC. This encodes CASSLVYRSSYNEQFF.

This clonotype was seen many times. The chain has TRBV28 and TRBJ1-5, with 12 bases lining up with TRBD1. The V gene end was trimmed by 7 bases and the J gene end by 6 bases; junction bases not matched to a gene: 7. In germline, CDR1 is MDHEN, CDR2 SYDVKM. The CDR3 has 15 residues. For the CDR3, the DNA is TGTGCCAGCAACACGGGACAGGGGGCAGTTCAGCCCCAGCATTTT. Protein product: CASNTGQGAVQPQHF.

Only a few counts were recorded for this clonotype. The gene calls are TRBV7-2 and TRBJ2-7; TRBD2 matches at 12 bases. This CDR3 is 16 amino acids long. With V trimmed by 6 bases and J by 1 base, 7 bases remained unmatched. Germline V gene lookup returns CDR1 SGHTA and CDR2 FQGNSA. The CDR3 DNA reads TGTGCCAGCAGGTCGGGACTAGCGGGCAATTCCTACGAGCAGTACTTC. Encoded protein: CASRSGLAGNSYEQYF.

Concerning this clonotype itself: Being one base from a much bigger clone, this may be a read error. The V and J genes are TRBV11-2 and TRBJ2-1; D ambiguous. CDR3 length: 15 amino acids. CDR1 is SGHAT, CDR2 FQNNGV, per germline. The germline V and J ends were trimmed by 1 base and 6 bases, with 13 bases remaining between them. This chain's CDR3 is CASSLVGARVNEQFF. In DNA form, the CDR3 reads TGTGCCAGCAGCTTAGTGGGCGCGCGAGTCAATGAGCAGTTCTTC.

The table lists this clonotype with many counts. The CDR3 is CASSSFMGGQETQYF. For the CDR3, the DNA is TGTGCCAGCAGCTCCTTTATGGGTGGGCAGGAGACCCAGTACTTC. The V and J genes are TRBV7-9 and TRBJ2-5; D is unclear. V lost 4 bases, J lost 5 bases, and 17 bases lay in between. The CDR3 is 15 residues long. Germline V gene data show CDR1 as SEHNR and CDR2 as FQNEAQ (reference sequence).

This clonotype was found a few times. This chain uses TRBV5-8 with TRBJ1-2, with 8 bases lining up with TRBD1. The ends lost 9 bases at V and 2 bases at J; junction bases unmatched: 15. Germline V gene sequence: CDR1 SGHTS, CDR2 YDEGEE. The CDR3 sequence is 16 residues long. In nucleotides, the CDR3 is TGTGCCACAGTACTAGACCGGGACAGGTTCAACTATGGCTACACCTTC. Amino acid sequence: CATVLDRDRFNYGYTF.

This clonotype has ten or more counts. The chain employs TRBV7-9 and TRBJ2-3; perhaps TRBD2 as D (6 bases). V lost 4 bases and J 2 bases, leaving 16 bases between the germline ends. The CDR3 contains 16 residues. Germline lookup yields CDR1 SEHNR and CDR2 FQNEAQ (reference sequence). CDR3 amino acids: CASSSPGGAITDTQYF. CDR3 DNA sequence: TGTGCCAGCAGCTCCCCCGGAGGGGCGATCACAGATACGCAGTATTTT.

A few counts support this clonotype. The J gene is TRBJ2-2, the V gene TRBV7-3; 10 bases fit TRBD2. The J segment lost 1 base and the V segment lost 5 bases, leaving 4 bases of the junction unmatched. This CDR3 has 16 residues. Germline-derived CDR1 and CDR2 are SGHTA and FQGTGA. The chain's CDR3 is CASSPRTSGNTGELFF. The CDR3 nucleotides read TGTGCCAGCAGCCCCCGGACTAGCGGGAACACCGGGGAGCTGTTTTTT. The whole variable domain, filled in from reference TRBV7-3 and TRBJ2-2, reads GAGVSQTPSNKVTEKGKYVELRCDPISGHTALYWYRQSLGQGPEFLIYFQGTGAADDSGLPNDRFFAVRPEGSVSTLKIQRTERGDSAVYLCASSPRTSGNTGELFFGEGSRLTVL.

There are many counts of this clonotype. This chain joins TRBV7-6 and TRBJ2-5; unclear D gene. CDR3 length: 14 amino acids. Germline V CDR1 and CDR2: SGHVS, FNYEAQ. The V end lost 4 bases, the J end lost 7 bases, and 16 bases lay between the germline ends. CDR3 region: CASSSTDGPRTQYF. The CDR3 nucleotides read TGTGCCAGCAGCTCCACGGACGGACCCAGGACCCAGTACTTC.

There are many counts of this clonotype. V and J are TRBV27 and TRBJ2-7, with D perhaps TRBD2 (6 bases). Germline lookup yields CDR1 MNHEY and CDR2 SMNVEV (reference sequence). The CDR3 loop spans 17 amino acids. V lost 3 bases and J 0 bases, leaving 18 bases between the germline ends. The CDR3 bases are TGTGCCAGCAGTTTCCGCGCGAGGGAGGTGAGCTCCTACGAGCAGTACTTC. Protein sequence: CASSFRAREVSSYEQYF.

In this sample, this clonotype turned up many times. The CDR3 nucleotides are TGTGCCACCAGTGATTCCGGGACAGGACGGAAGCAGTTCTTC. Protein: CATSDSGTGRKQFF. The chain uses TRBV24-1 and TRBJ2-1; TRBD1 agrees at 8 bases. The CDR3 length is 14 residues. Unmatched junction bases numbered 7, after V lost 2 bases and J lost 11 bases. Germline CDR1 KGHDR, CDR2 SFDVKD.

This clonotype was seen a few times. V is TRBV24-1 and J is TRBJ2-1; 11 bases match TRBD1. Germline trimming cut 4 bases from V and 3 bases from J; bases unmatched to any gene: 7. The CDR3 is 17 amino acids. Germline loops: CDR1 KGHDR, CDR2 SFDVKD. CDR3 loop: CATSEGQGAVGYNEQFF. The CDR3, as DNA: TGTGCCACCAGTGAAGGACAGGGGGCCGTAGGCTACAATGAGCAGTTCTTC.

This clonotype showed up many times. This chain connects TRBV4-1 to TRBJ2-7, with 8 bases aligning to TRBD2. Germline loops: CDR1 MGHRA, CDR2 YSYEKL. The V segment lost 3 bases and the J segment 7 bases; nucleotides outside the gene matches: 11. There are 15 residues in the CDR3. The CDR3 DNA follows: TGCGCCAGCAGCCACAGGCACCGGGAGGGCGAAGAGCAGTACTTC. It encodes CASSHRHREGEEQYF.

This clonotype was seen at least ten times. This chain uses TRBV20-1 with TRBJ1-6; a weak D match, TRBD1 (5 bases). Germline V CDR1 and CDR2: DFQATT, SNEGSKA (reference sequence). Deletions cut 1 base from V and 8 bases from J, with 9 bases between. The CDR3 runs to 13 residues. CDR3 nucleotides: TGCAGTGCTAGAGTACAGGCAGATTCACCCCTCCACTTT. It specifies CSARVQADSPLHF.

In its sample, this clonotype was seen many times. The V gene is TRBV20-1, the J gene TRBJ1-2, with 7 bases lining up with TRBD1. J gave up 2 bases and V 5 bases, and 11 bases lay outside the gene matches. From germline, CDR1 is DFQATT and CDR2 SNEGSKA (reference sequence). CDR3 length: 15 residues. This chain's CDR3 is CSASRADRFNYGYTF. In nucleotides, the CDR3 is TGCAGTGCTTCCCGAGCGGACAGGTTCAACTATGGCTACACCTTC.

CDR3 in amino acids: CASSARQGQETQYF. The DNA for the CDR3 is TGTGCCAGTAGTGCCCGACAGGGTCAAGAGACCCAGTACTTC. V gene TRBV19 combines with J gene TRBJ2-5; 7 nucleotides match TRBD1. The CDR3 consists of 14 residues. V gave up 5 bases and J gave up 2 bases; unmatched junction bases: 5. Germline V lookup: CDR1 LNHDA, CDR2 SQIVND (reference sequence).

This clonotype was observed at least ten times. The V call is TRBV27, the J call TRBJ2-5; TRBD1 or TRBD2 may be the D gene (5 bases each). This CDR3 spans 14 amino acids. V gave up 3 bases and J gave up 5 bases, with 13 bases separating them. CDR1 is MNHEY, CDR2 SMNVEV, per germline (reference sequence). The CDR3 reads CASSFIGGSETQYF. CDR3 nucleotides: TGTGCCAGCAGTTTTATTGGGGGATCCGAGACCCAGTACTTC.

This clonotype was found many times. The chain combines TRBV5-1 with TRBJ1-4; no definite D call. The CDR3 has 15 amino acids. V lost 1 base and J 4 bases, leaving 11 bases between the germline ends. In germline, CDR1 is SGHRS, CDR2 YFSETQ. The DNA for the CDR3 is TGCGCCAGCAGCTTGATGACTGCCGATAATGAAAAACTGTTTTTT. Its protein product is CASSLMTADNEKLFF.

This clonotype has at least ten counts. The chain joins TRBV28 to TRBJ2-3; unclear D gene. CDR1 MDHEN and CDR2 SYDVKM come from the germline V gene. CDR3 length equals 13 residues. The V and J ends lost 2 bases and 6 bases respectively, with 9 bases between them. The CDR3 loop reads CASSLISEDTQYF. As DNA, the CDR3 is TGTGCCAGCAGTTTAATCTCGGAGGATACGCAGTATTTT. Drawing the rest from reference TRBV28 and TRBJ2-3, the complete variable domain is DVKVTQSSRYLVKRTGEKVFLECVQDMDHENMFWYRQDPGLGLRLIYFSYDVKMKEKGDIPEGYSVSREKKERFSLILESASTNQTSMYLCASSLISEDTQYFGPGTRLTVL.

This clonotype came up many times. The CDR3 reads CASSVSGAGELFF. DNA of the CDR3: TGCGCCAGCAGCGTCTCGGGGGCCGGGGAGCTGTTTTTT. The chain combines TRBV5-1 with TRBJ2-2; possibly TRBD2 for D (6 bases). CDR3 length equals 13 residues. Germline V gives CDR1 SGHRS, CDR2 YFSETQ. V lost 4 bases to trimming and J lost 6 bases, with 10 bases between them. Full variable domain (remainder filled in from reference TRBV5-1 and TRBJ2-2): KAGVTQTPRYLIKTRGQQVTLSCSPISGHRSVSWYQQTPGQGLQFLFEYFSETQRNKGNFPGRFSGRQFSNSRSEMNVSTLELGDSALYLCASSVSGAGELFFGEGSRLTVL.

This clonotype came up many times. The V call is TRBV4-2, the J call TRBJ1-2; the match to TRBD1 covers 7 bases. Germline CDR1 LGHNA, CDR2 YNFKEQ. V lost 4 bases, J lost 8 bases, and 10 bases stayed unmatched. The CDR3 length is 14 residues. The DNA for the CDR3 is TGTGCCAGCAGCCTCACCGGGACAGACTTCGGCTACACCTTC. It is translated as CASSLTGTDFGYTF.